Each of the 21 T cell receptor beta chains below was sequenced from the same sample in a study of cytomegalovirus exposure and HLA in healthy donors. Data came from immunoSEQ multiplex PCR; TCRdb stores just in-frame clones and leaves some out. Here the sample spans more than 75,000 clones, around 94% being singletons. Sequencing used PBMCs. The receptors shown here come from a man younger than 30 in good health and CMV-seronegative.

To note about this clone: This CDR3 is also generated by other DNA sequences in the sample. CDR3 region: CASSPGQRYGYTF. Written as DNA, the CDR3 is TGTGCCAGCAGCCCAGGACAGCGCTATGGCTACACCTTC. The chain has TRBV7-9 and TRBJ1-2, with a weak D call TRBD1 (6 bases). Germline-derived CDR1 and CDR2 are SEHNR and FQNEAQ (reference sequence). The CDR3 covers 13 residues. With 5 bases removed from V and 4 bases from J, the gap between germline ends came to 11 bases.

The rearrangement links TRBV7-9 to TRBJ1-3; D is uncertain. CDR1 is SEHNR, CDR2 FQNEAQ, per germline (reference sequence). Trimming took 5 bases from V and 0 from J, leaving 8 bases between them. The CDR3 loop spans 14 amino acids. The CDR3 is CASSRPSSGNTIYF. CDR3 DNA: TGTGCCAGCAGCCGCCCGAGCTCTGGAAACACCATATATTTT.

This clone was detected a few times. The CDR3 loop is CASSHVPGDDEQYF. Here the CDR3 DNA reads TGCGCCAGCAGCCACGTGCCAGGGGACGACGAGCAGTACTTC. The chain employs TRBV4-1 and TRBJ2-7; TRBD1 is a possible D gene (6 bases). The V end was cut by 3 bases, the J end by 5 bases, with 14 bases between. CDR3 size: 14 residues. Germline values: CDR1 MGHRA, CDR2 YSYEKL.

This sequence joins TRBV7-9 and TRBJ2-7; 7 positions match TRBD2. The CDR3 totals 14 residues. CDR1 is SEHNR, CDR2 FQNEAQ, per germline (reference sequence). V was pared by 1 base and J by 5 bases, with 5 bases of the junction left unmatched. CDR3 in DNA: TGTGCCAGCAGCTTAGGGCTAGCGGTCGACGAGCAGTACTTC. Encoded protein: CASSLGLAVDEQYF.

The V and J genes are TRBV6-5 and TRBJ2-2; a possible D gene is TRBD2 (5 bases). The V and J ends lost 5 bases and 9 bases respectively, with 13 bases between them. Germline values: CDR1 MNHEY, CDR2 SVGAGI. This CDR3 has 13 amino acids. The CDR3 reads CASSQNRGWELFF. CDR3 DNA: TGTGCCAGCAGTCAAAACCGGGGTTGGGAGCTGTTTTTT.

A few counts support this clone. The rearrangement links TRBV27 to TRBJ2-4; weak D call: TRBD2 (5 bases). The CDR3 has 16 residues. Trimming left V 5 bases short and J 1 base short, with 15 bases between. Germline V lookup: CDR1 MNHEY, CDR2 SMNVEV (reference sequence). This chain's CDR3 is CASSPPAGMAKNIQYF. CDR3 bases: TGTGCCAGCAGTCCACCCGCGGGTATGGCCAAAAACATTCAGTACTTC.

CDR3 amino acids: CASSARGYEQYF. The DNA of the CDR3 is TGTGCCAGCAGCGCGAGGGGGTACGAGCAGTACTTC. This chain links TRBV9 with TRBJ2-7, with a tentative D call TRBD1 (6 bases). The CDR3 runs 12 residues. The ends were cut back, 3 bases at V and 4 bases at J, with 8 bases in the middle. Per the germline V gene, CDR1 is SGDLS and CDR2 is YYNGEE.

This chain links TRBV2 with TRBJ1-4; 10 bases agree with TRBD1. Germline CDR1 and CDR2: SNHLY and FYNNEI. J was trimmed by 5 bases and V by 5 bases; bases with no gene match: 8. The CDR3 consists of 16 residues. Here the CDR3 reads CASSLGQGEGNEKLFF. The CDR3 DNA sequence: TGTGCCAGCAGTCTTGGACAGGGGGAGGGGAATGAAAAACTGTTTTTT.

This sequence joins TRBV29-1 and TRBJ1-2; 7 positions match TRBD1. Germline values: CDR1 SQVTM, CDR2 ANQGSEA. Germline trimming cut 5 bases from V and 5 bases from J; bases unmatched to any gene: 5. CDR3 length: 12 amino acids. The CDR3 is CSVPGQLYGYTF. For the CDR3, the DNA is TGCAGCGTTCCGGGACAGTTATATGGCTACACCTTC.

The chain links TRBV5-4 to TRBJ2-6; no reliable D call. The V end lost 4 bases, the J end lost 2 bases, and 4 bases lay between the germline ends. The CDR3 has 13 residues. Per germline, CDR1 SGHNT and CDR2 YYREEE (reference sequence). CDR3 sequence reads: CASSVTGANVLTF. The DNA for the CDR3 is TGTGCCAGCAGCGTAACTGGGGCCAACGTCCTGACTTTC.

The J gene is TRBJ1-2, the V gene TRBV18; TRBD1 matches 7 bases. The CDR3 sequence is 14 residues long. Trimming at V came to 5 bases and at J to 8 bases, leaving 11 bases not matched to a gene. Germline V CDR1 and CDR2: KGHSH, LQKENI. CDR3 coding DNA: TGTGCCAGCTCATCACGACAGGGTGAGGACGGCTACACCTTC. Protein sequence: CASSSRQGEDGYTF.

This chain links TRBV28 with TRBJ1-2, with D perhaps TRBD1 (5 bases). V was cut by 6 bases and J by 2 bases, with 10 bases left in between. Germline CDR1 MDHEN, CDR2 SYDVKM. The CDR3 is made up of 13 amino acids. For the CDR3, the DNA is TGTGCCAGCAGAAGACAGACAAACTATGGCTACACCTTC. This gives the protein CASRRQTNYGYTF.

This clone was picked up one time. V and J are TRBV6-5 and TRBJ1-2, with 8 bases that match TRBD1. Losses at the gene ends were 4 bases for V and 4 bases for J; bases not matched to a gene: 8. The CDR3 is made up of 15 amino acids. Germline V gene sequence: CDR1 MNHEY, CDR2 SVGAGI. The CDR3 region has the DNA TGTGCCAGCAGTTCCACGACAGGGGCCTTCTATGGCTACACCTTC. It encodes CASSSTTGAFYGYTF.

The rearrangement links TRBV27 to TRBJ1-2; D perhaps matches TRBD1 (5 bases). V dropped 6 bases and J dropped 7 bases, with 15 bases sitting between them. Per the germline V gene, CDR1 is MNHEY and CDR2 is SMNVEV (reference sequence). This CDR3 contains 13 residues. The chain's CDR3 is CASRPSGHFGYTF. CDR3 sequence (DNA): TGTGCCAGCAGACCCTCCGGACATTTTGGCTACACCTTC.

The chain joins TRBV5-6 to TRBJ1-6; no clear D gene. The CDR3 length is 12 residues. V dropped 2 bases and J dropped 6 bases, with 3 bases sitting between them. Looked up from germline, CDR1 is SGHDT and CDR2 is YYEEEE. CDR3 DNA sequence: TGTGCCAGCAGCTTTCGTAATTCACCCCTCCACTTT. Translation: CASSFRNSPLHF.

This clone was found once. The chain couples TRBV10-3 to TRBJ1-1; maybe TRBD1 (5 bases). V shed 0 bases and J shed 4 bases, with 12 bases lying between them. This CDR3 is 15 amino acids long. Germline values: CDR1 ENHRY, CDR2 SYGVKD. The CDR3 DNA reads TGTGCCATCAGTGAGTCAACTCGGGGGGGCACTGAAGCTTTCTTT. Amino acid sequence: CAISESTRGGTEAFF.

The V and J genes are TRBV14 and TRBJ2-1; D is possibly TRBD2 (5 bases). V lost 0 bases and J lost 2, with 11 bases in between. Looked up from germline, CDR1 is SGHDN and CDR2 is FVKESK. The CDR3 has 16 residues. The CDR3 loop reads CASSQDSLAPYNEQFF. As DNA, the CDR3 is TGTGCCAGCAGCCAAGATTCCCTAGCTCCCTACAATGAGCAGTTCTTC.

This clone was observed once. The chain uses TRBV30 and TRBJ1-1; TRBD1 matches at 12 bases. Germline V gene lookup returns CDR1 GTSNPN and CDR2 SVGIG (reference sequence). The V segment lost 3 bases and the J segment 1 base; nucleotides outside the gene matches: 9. The CDR3 covers 17 residues. This CDR3 is CAWSAWDRGLWNTEAFF. CDR3 coding DNA: TGTGCCTGGAGCGCCTGGGACAGGGGGCTCTGGAACACTGAAGCTTTCTTT.

The V gene is TRBV6-5, the J gene TRBJ1-1; D gene unclear. The CDR3 has 14 residues. V shed 4 bases and J shed 1 base, with 10 bases lying between them. CDR1 and CDR2 (germline): MNHEY, SVGAGI. This chain's CDR3 is CASSWARPNTEAFF. CDR3 sequence (DNA): TGTGCCAGCAGTTGGGCCCGCCCGAACACTGAAGCTTTCTTT.

The gene calls are TRBV6-5 and TRBJ1-1, with TRBD1 matching over 8 bases. Germline V gene lookup returns CDR1 MNHEY and CDR2 SVGAGI. The CDR3 contains 15 residues. After removal of 0 bases from V and 5 bases from J, the junction contained 5 bases not matched to a gene. Written as DNA, the CDR3 is TGTGCCAGCAGTTACTCACTGACAGGGGATACTGAAGCTTTCTTT. Protein product: CASSYSLTGDTEAFF.

The rearrangement uses TRBV5-1 and TRBJ1-1, with TRBD1 matching 7 bases. This CDR3 region has 13 residues. The germline CDR1 and CDR2 sequences are SGHRS and YFSETQ. Trimming cost V 4 bases and J 4 bases; bases outside gene matches: 4. As DNA, the CDR3 is TGCGCCAGCAGCACACAGGGGAGCACTGAAGCTTTCTTT. It translates to CASSTQGSTEAFF. Variable domain in full (rest from reference TRBV5-1 and TRBJ1-1): KAGVTQTPRYLIKTRGQQVTLSCSPISGHRSVSWYQQTPGQGLQFLFEYFSETQRNKGNFPGRFSGRQFSNSRSEMNVSTLELGDSALYLCASSTQGSTEAFFGQGTRLTVV.